This TCR beta chain was recorded in a study of control samples from healthy donors and cancer patients. This CDR3 comprises 14 residues. Germline lookup yields CDR1 SGHTA and CDR2 FQGNSA. Trimming stripped 4 bases from V and 0 bases from J, with 7 bases between. Method: immunoSEQ multiplex PCR; TCRdb's copy keeps in-frame clones and lacks some. The table lists tens of thousands of clones, more than 80% of them singletons, with under 0.95% in the top ten. The chain couples TRBV7-2 to TRBJ1-5; D might be TRBD1 (5 bases). The sample comprised PBMCs. The clonotype was recovered from a man aged 25 to 40 with colorectal cancer. The CDR3 loop reads CASSSGVSNQPQHF. In nucleotides, the CDR3 is TGTGCCAGCAGCTCGGGGGTTAGCAATCAGCCCCAGCATTTT.